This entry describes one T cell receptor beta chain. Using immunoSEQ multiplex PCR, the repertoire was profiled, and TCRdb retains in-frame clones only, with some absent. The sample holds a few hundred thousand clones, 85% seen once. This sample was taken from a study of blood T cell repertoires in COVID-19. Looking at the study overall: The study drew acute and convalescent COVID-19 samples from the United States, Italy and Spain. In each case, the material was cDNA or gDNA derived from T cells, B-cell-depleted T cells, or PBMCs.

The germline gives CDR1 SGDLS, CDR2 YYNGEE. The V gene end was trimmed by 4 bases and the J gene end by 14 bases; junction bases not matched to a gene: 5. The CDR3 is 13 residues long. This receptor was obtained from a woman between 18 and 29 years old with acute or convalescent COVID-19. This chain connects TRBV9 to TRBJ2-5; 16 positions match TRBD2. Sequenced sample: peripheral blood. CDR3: CASSPGTSGGAYF. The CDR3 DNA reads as TGTGCCAGCAGCCCTGGGACTAGCGGGGGGGCATACTTC.